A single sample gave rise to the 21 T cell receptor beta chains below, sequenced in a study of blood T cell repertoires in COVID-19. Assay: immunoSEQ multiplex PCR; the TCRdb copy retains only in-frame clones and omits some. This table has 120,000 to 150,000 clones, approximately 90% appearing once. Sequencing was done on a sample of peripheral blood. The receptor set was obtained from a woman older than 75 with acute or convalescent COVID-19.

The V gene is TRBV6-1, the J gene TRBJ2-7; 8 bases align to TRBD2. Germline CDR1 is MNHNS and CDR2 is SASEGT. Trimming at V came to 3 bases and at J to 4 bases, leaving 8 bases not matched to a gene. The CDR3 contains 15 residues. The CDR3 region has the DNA TGTGCCAGCAGTGATGGCGGGGGGACACATTACGAGCAGTACTTC. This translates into CASSDGGGTHYEQYF.

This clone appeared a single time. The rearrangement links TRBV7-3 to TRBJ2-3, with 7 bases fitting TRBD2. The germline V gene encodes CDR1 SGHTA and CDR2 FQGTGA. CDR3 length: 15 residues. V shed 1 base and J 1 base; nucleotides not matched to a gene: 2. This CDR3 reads CASSLKRGGTDTQYF. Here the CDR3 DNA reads TGTGCCAGCAGCTTAAAGCGGGGAGGCACAGATACGCAGTATTTT. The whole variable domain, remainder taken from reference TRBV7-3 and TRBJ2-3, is GAGVSQTPSNKVTEKGKYVELRCDPISGHTALYWYRQSLGQGPEFLIYFQGTGAADDSGLPNDRFFAVRPEGSVSTLKIQRTERGDSAVYLCASSLKRGGTDTQYFGPGTRLTVL.

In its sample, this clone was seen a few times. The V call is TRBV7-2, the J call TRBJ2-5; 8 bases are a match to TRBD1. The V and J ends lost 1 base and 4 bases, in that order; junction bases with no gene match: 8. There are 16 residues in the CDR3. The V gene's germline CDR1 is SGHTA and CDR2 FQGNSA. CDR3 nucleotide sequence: TGTGCCAGCAGCTTAGTTGGAACGACAGGGGCAGAGACCCAGTACTTC. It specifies CASSLVGTTGAETQYF. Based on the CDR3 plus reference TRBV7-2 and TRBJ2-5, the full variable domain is GAGVSQSPSNKVTEKGKDVELRCDPISGHTALYWYRQSLGQGLEFLIYFQGNSAPDKSGLPSDRFSAERTGGSVSTLTIQRTQQEDSAVYLCASSLVGTTGAETQYFGPGTRLLVL.

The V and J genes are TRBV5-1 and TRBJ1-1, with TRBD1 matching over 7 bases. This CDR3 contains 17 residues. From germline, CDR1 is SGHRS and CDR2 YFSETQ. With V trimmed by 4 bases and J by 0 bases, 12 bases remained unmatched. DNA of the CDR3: TGCGCCAGCAGCCTTAATCCCACAGGGGCCCTGAACACTGAAGCTTTCTTT. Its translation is CASSLNPTGALNTEAFF.

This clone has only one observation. The CDR3 nucleotides are TGTGCCAGCTCACTGGGACAGGTCCAAGAGACCCAGTACTTC. Protein product: CASSLGQVQETQYF. This chain uses TRBV18 with TRBJ2-5; 8 nucleotides line up with TRBD1. The CDR3 is 14 amino acids. CDR1 is KGHSH, CDR2 LQKENI, per germline. The V gene end was trimmed by 4 bases and the J gene end by 1 base; junction bases not matched to a gene: 2.

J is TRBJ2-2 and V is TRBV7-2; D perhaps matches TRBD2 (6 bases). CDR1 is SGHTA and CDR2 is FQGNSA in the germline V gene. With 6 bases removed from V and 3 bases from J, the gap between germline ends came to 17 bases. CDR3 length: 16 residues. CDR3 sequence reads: CASSLLGGIDTGELFF. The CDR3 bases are TGTGCCAGCAGTTTGTTGGGGGGAATCGACACCGGGGAGCTGTTTTTT.

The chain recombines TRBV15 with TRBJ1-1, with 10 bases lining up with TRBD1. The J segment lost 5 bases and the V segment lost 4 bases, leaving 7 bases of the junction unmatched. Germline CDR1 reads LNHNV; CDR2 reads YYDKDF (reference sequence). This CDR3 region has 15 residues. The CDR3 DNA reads TGTGCCACCAGCATAGGGGACAGGGGAGGTACTGAAGCTTTCTTT. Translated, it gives CATSIGDRGGTEAFF.

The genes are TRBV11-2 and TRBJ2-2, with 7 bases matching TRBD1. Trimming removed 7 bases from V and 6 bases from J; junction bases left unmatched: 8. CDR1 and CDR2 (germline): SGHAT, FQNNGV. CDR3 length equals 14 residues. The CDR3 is CASTTGTVPGELFF. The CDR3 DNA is TGTGCCAGCACCACGGGGACAGTCCCCGGGGAGCTGTTTTTT.

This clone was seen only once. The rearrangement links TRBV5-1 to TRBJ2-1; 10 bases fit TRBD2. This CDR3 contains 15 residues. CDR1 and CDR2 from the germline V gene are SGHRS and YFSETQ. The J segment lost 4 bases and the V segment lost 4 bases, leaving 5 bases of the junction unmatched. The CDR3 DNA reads TGCGCCAGCAGCCTACTAGCGGGGATTTACAATGAGCAGTTCTTC. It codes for CASSLLAGIYNEQFF.

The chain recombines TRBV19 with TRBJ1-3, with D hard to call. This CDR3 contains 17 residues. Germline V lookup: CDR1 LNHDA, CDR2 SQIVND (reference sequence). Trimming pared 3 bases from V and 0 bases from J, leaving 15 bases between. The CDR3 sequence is CASSIPSTEVSGNTIYF. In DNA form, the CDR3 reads TGTGCCAGTAGTATTCCCTCGACGGAGGTCTCTGGAAACACCATATATTTT.

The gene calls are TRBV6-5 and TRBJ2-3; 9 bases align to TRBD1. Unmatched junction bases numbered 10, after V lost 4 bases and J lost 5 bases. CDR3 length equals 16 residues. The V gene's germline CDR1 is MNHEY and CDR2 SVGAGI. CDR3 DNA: TGTGCCAGCAGTTCACCTCGGACAGGGGAGGGAGATACGCAGTATTTT. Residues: CASSSPRTGEGDTQYF.

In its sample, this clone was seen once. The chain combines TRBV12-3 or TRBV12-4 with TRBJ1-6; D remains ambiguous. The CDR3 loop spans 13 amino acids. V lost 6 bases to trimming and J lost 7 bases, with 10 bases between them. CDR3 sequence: CASSLSQNSPLHF. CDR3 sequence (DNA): TGTGCCAGCAGCCTGTCCCAGAATTCACCCCTCCACTTT.

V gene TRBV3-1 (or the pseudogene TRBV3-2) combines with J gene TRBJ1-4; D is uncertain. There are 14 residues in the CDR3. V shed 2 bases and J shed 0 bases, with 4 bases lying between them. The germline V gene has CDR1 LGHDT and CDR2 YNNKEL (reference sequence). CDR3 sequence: CASSQPATNEKLFF. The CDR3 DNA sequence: TGTGCCAGCAGCCAACCTGCAACTAATGAAAAACTGTTTTTT.

Here the CDR3 reads CASAGGINSPLHF. CDR3 nucleotide sequence: TGCGCCAGCGCCGGGGGAATTAATTCACCCCTCCACTTT. The chain is built from TRBV10-2 and TRBJ1-6, with a possible D match to TRBD1 (5 bases). Trimming cost V 8 bases and J 6 bases, with 11 bases left between them. CDR1 and CDR2 from the germline V gene are WSHSY and SAAADI. The CDR3 length is 13 residues.

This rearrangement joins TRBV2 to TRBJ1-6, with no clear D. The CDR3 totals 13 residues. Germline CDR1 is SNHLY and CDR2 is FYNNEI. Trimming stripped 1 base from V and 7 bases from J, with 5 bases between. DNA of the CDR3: TGTGCCAGCAGTGAAGGAGCGAATTCACCCCTCCACTTT. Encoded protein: CASSEGANSPLHF.

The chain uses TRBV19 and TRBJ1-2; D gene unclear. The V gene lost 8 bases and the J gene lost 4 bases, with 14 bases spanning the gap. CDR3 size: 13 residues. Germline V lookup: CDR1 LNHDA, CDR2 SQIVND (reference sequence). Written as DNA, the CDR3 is TGTGCCAGTTCCTTTCGGGCGGGCTATGGCTACACCTTC. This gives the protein CASSFRAGYGYTF. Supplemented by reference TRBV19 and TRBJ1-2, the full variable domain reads DGGITQSPKYLFRKEGQNVTLSCEQNLNHDAMYWYRQDPGQGLRLIYYSQIVNDFQKGDIAEGYSVSREKKESFPLTVTSAQKNPTAFYLCASSFRAGYGYTFGSGTRLTVV.

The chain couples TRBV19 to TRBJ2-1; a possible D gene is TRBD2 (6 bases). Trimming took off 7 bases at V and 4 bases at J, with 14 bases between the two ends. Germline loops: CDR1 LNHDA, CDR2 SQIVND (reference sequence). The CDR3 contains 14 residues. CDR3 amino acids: CASTTGGGYNEQFF. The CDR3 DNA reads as TGTGCCAGTACCACCGGAGGAGGGTACAATGAGCAGTTCTTC. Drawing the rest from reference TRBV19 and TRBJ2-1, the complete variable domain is DGGITQSPKYLFRKEGQNVTLSCEQNLNHDAMYWYRQDPGQGLRLIYYSQIVNDFQKGDIAEGYSVSREKKESFPLTVTSAQKNPTAFYLCASTTGGGYNEQFFGPGTRLTVL.

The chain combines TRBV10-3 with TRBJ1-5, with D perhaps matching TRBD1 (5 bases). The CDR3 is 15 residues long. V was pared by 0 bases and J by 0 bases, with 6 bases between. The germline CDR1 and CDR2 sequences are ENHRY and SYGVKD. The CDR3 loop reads CAISESTVSNQPQHF. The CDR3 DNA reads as TGTGCCATCAGTGAGTCGACAGTTAGCAATCAGCCCCAGCATTTT.

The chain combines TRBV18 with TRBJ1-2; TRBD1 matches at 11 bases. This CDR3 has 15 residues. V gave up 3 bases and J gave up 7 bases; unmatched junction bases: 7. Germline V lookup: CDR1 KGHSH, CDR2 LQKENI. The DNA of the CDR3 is TGTGCCAGCTCACCGAGCCGGGACAGGGGGGTTGGCTACACCTTC. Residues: CASSPSRDRGVGYTF.

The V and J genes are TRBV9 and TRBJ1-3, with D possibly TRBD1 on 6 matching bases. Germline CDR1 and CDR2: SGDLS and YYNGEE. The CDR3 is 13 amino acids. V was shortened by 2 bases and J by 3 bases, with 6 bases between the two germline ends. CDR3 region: CASSVTGGNTIYF. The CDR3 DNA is TGTGCCAGCAGCGTGACAGGTGGAAACACCATATATTTT. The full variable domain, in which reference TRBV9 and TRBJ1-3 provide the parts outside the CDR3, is DSGVTQTPKHLITATGQRVTLRCSPRSGDLSVYWYQQSLDQGLQFLIQYYNGEERAKGNILERFSAQQFPDLHSELNLSSLELGDSALYFCASSVTGGNTIYFGEGSWLTVV.

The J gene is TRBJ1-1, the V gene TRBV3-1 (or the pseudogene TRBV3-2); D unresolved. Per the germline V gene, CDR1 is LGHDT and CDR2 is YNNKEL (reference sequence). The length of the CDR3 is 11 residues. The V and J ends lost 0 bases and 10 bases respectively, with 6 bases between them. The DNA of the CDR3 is TGTGCCAGCAGCCAAGACTCAGGAGCTTTCTTT. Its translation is CASSQDSGAFF.